The 13 T cell receptor beta chains given below trace back to one sample, sequenced in a study of blood T cell repertoires in COVID-19. Sequencing used immunoSEQ multiplex PCR; TCRdb keeps in-frame clones, though not all of them. The sample carries approximately 100,000 clones, approximately 88% recorded once. Sequenced sample: peripheral blood. Every receptor here comes from a woman aged 60 to 75 with acute or convalescent COVID-19.

CDR3 bases: TGCAGCGCAACTAGCGGGGGAGAGACCCAGTACTTC. As protein: CSATSGGETQYF. The chain uses TRBV29-1 and TRBJ2-5; 11 nucleotides align to TRBD2. Germline V CDR1 and CDR2: SQVTM, ANQGSEA. Trimming at V came to 7 bases and at J to 4 bases, leaving 2 bases not matched to a gene. The CDR3 extends over 12 amino acids.

V is TRBV4-2 and J is TRBJ1-4; no reliable D call. Germline CDR1 LGHNA, CDR2 YNFKEQ. The CDR3 runs 15 residues. V was shortened by 4 bases and J by 8 bases, with 17 bases between the two germline ends. The CDR3 nucleotides are TGTGCCAGCAGCCCCCGGGAGAGGGATCGGGAAAAACTGTTTTTT. Its protein product is CASSPRERDREKLFF.

This chain joins TRBV4-3 and TRBJ1-2, with a tentative D call TRBD1 (5 bases). The CDR3 spans 14 residues. Germline V gene sequence: CDR1 LGHNA, CDR2 YSLEER. V lost 1 base and J 8 bases, leaving 14 bases between the germline ends. The CDR3 spells CASSQVQGAAGYTF. Here the CDR3 DNA reads TGCGCCAGCAGCCAAGTCCAAGGGGCTGCGGGCTACACCTTC.

The chain employs TRBV2 and TRBJ1-1, with D unresolved. CDR3 size: 12 residues. The germline V gene encodes CDR1 SNHLY and CDR2 FYNNEI. The ends were cut back, 1 base at V and 7 bases at J, with 7 bases in the middle. CDR3 sequence reads: CASSEGGGEAFF. The DNA of the CDR3 is TGTGCCAGCAGTGAAGGCGGCGGTGAAGCTTTCTTT.

This CDR3 is CASSLTGTEAFF. The CDR3 bases are TGTGCCAGCAGCTTAACAGGCACTGAAGCTTTCTTT. The chain couples TRBV11-3 to TRBJ1-1, with D perhaps TRBD1 (5 bases). Trimming pared 2 bases from V and 4 bases from J, leaving 5 bases between. CDR1 is SGHNT, CDR2 YENEEA, per germline. The CDR3 runs to 12 residues.

CDR3: CASSSHRQGVAFF. CDR3 nucleotides: TGTGCCAGCAGTTCACACAGACAGGGCGTAGCTTTCTTT. The rearrangement uses TRBV6-5 and TRBJ1-1; 7 nucleotides line up with TRBD1. This CDR3 comprises 13 residues. CDR1 and CDR2 from the germline V gene are MNHEY and SVGAGI. J gave up 10 bases and V 4 bases, and 9 bases lay outside the gene matches.

The rearrangement joins TRBV12-3 or TRBV12-4 to TRBJ2-7; perhaps TRBD1 as D (6 bases). The CDR3 has 13 residues. V was shortened by 9 bases and J by 6 bases, with 18 bases between the two germline ends. CDR3 in amino acids: CASTKEQGTEQYF. The CDR3 DNA reads as TGTGCCAGTACTAAAGAACAGGGAACCGAGCAGTACTTC.

This clone is labeled large. The DNA for the CDR3 is TGTGCCAGCAGCACCTGGACAGGGGAGGACGAGCAGTACTTC. Its translation: CASSTWTGEDEQYF. This chain connects TRBV5-5 to TRBJ2-7; 9 bases align to TRBD1. Germline V lookup: CDR1 SGHKS, CDR2 YYEKEE (reference sequence). The V segment lost 4 bases and the J segment 5 bases; nucleotides outside the gene matches: 7. This CDR3 region has 14 residues. Together with reference TRBV5-5 and TRBJ2-7, the CDR3 gives the full variable domain: DAGVTQSPTHLIKTRGQQVTLRCSPISGHKSVSWYQQVLGQGPQFIFQYYEKEERGRGNFPDRFSARQFPNYSSELNVNALLLGDSALYLCASSTWTGEDEQYFGPGTRLTVT.

V usage is TRBV11-3 and J usage is TRBJ2-7; TRBD2 aligns across 10 bases. The CDR3 covers 14 residues. Germline lookup yields CDR1 SGHNT and CDR2 YENEEA. Unmatched junction bases numbered 4, after V lost 7 bases and J lost 1 base. The CDR3 region is CASTLSGGSYEQYF. CDR3 nucleotide sequence: TGTGCCAGCACGCTTAGCGGGGGGTCCTACGAGCAGTACTTC. The whole variable domain, remainder taken from reference TRBV11-3 and TRBJ2-7, is EAGVVQSPRYKIIEKKQPVAFWCNPISGHNTLYWYLQNLGQGPELLIRYENEEAVDDSQLPKDRFSAERLKGVDSTLKIQPAELGDSAVYLCASTLSGGSYEQYFGPGTRLTVT.

The chain recombines TRBV7-6 with TRBJ1-1, with D tentatively TRBD1 (6 bases). This CDR3 contains 11 residues. Germline assignment: CDR1 SGHVS and CDR2 FNYEAQ. V lost 5 bases to trimming and J lost 8 bases, with 9 bases between them. CDR3 loop: CASSVTGEAFF. The CDR3 nucleotides read TGTGCCAGCAGCGTGACAGGAGAAGCTTTCTTT.

V and J are TRBV5-6 and TRBJ1-1; 9 bases match TRBD1. The germline CDR1 and CDR2 sequences are SGHDT and YYEEEE. The CDR3 runs to 18 residues. Trimming at V came to 1 base and at J to 1 base, leaving 11 bases not matched to a gene. In DNA, the CDR3 is TGTGCCAGCAGCTTGAGAGTGACAGGGGGTTTGGCGAACACTGAAGCTTTCTTT. Protein: CASSLRVTGGLANTEAFF.

The V gene is TRBV30, the J gene TRBJ1-4; 7 nucleotides align to TRBD1. The J segment lost 8 bases and the V segment lost 1 base, leaving 10 bases of the junction unmatched. Germline CDR1 and CDR2: GTSNPN and SVGIG (reference sequence). This CDR3 has 15 amino acids. CDR3 sequence (DNA): TGTGCCTGGAGTGGGAGATACCGGGACAGAGAAAAACTGTTTTTT. It is translated as CAWSGRYRDREKLFF.

Sample share makes this clone medium-sized. The V and J genes are TRBV25-1 and TRBJ2-3, with 8 bases identical to TRBD1. J gave up 1 base and V 5 bases, and 2 bases lay outside the gene matches. Germline V CDR1 and CDR2: MGHDK, SYGVNS. CDR3 length: 14 amino acids. The CDR3 protein is CASSTTGGTDTQYF. DNA for the CDR3: TGTGCCAGCAGTACGACAGGGGGCACAGATACGCAGTATTTT.